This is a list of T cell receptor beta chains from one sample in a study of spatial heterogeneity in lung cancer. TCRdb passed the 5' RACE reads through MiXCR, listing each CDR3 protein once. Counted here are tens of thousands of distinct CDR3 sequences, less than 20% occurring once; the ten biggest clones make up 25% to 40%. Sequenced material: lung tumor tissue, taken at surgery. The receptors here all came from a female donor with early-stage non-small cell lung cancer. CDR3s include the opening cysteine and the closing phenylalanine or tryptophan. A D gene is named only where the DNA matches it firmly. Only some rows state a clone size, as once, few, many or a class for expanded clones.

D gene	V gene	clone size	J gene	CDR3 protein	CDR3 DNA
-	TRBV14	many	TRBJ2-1	CASSPTSTIMSRNEQFF	TGTGCCAGCAGCCCAACTTCTACCATAATGTCTCGCAATGAGCAGTTCTTC
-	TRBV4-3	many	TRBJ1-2	CASSQTTTGAYGYTF	TGCGCCAGCAGCCAGACCACCACAGGAGCCTATGGCTACACCTTC
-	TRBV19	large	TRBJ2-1	CASSIDYPGDEQFF	TGTGCCAGTAGTATAGACTACCCCGGGGATGAGCAGTTCTTC
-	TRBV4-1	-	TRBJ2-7	CASSHSGTYSYEQYF	TGCGCCAGCAGCCATTCCGGGACGTATTCCTACGAGCAGTACTTC
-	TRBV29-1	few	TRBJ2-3	CSVDEPPGDTQYF	TGCAGCGTTGATGAACCCCCCGGAGATACGCAGTATTTT
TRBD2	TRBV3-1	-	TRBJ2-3	CASSQVTGLADTQYF	TGTGCCAGCAGCCAAGTGACCGGACTAGCGGATACGCAGTATTTT
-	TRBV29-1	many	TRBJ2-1	CSVVVAVPYNEQFF	TGCAGCGTTGTAGTAGCGGTTCCCTACAATGAGCAGTTCTTC
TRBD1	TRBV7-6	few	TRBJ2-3	CASSVGQGTDTQYF	TGTGCCAGCAGCGTCGGACAGGGGACAGATACGCAGTATTTT
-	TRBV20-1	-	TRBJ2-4	CSAPVVSIQYF	TGCAGTGCCCCCGTCGTGTCCATTCAGTACTTC
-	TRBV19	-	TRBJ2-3	CASSIGRGQGDTQYF	TGTGCCAGTAGTATAGGACGGGGGCAGGGAGATACGCAGTATTTT
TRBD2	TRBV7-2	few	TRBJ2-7	CASSWAGGSYEQYF	TGTGCCAGCAGCTGGGCGGGAGGTTCCTACGAGCAGTACTTC
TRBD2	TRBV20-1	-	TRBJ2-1	CSALRLAGGSSYNEQFF	TGCAGTGCTCTGAGGCTAGCGGGAGGGAGCTCCTACAATGAGCAGTTCTTC
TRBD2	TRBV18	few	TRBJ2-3	CASSSRAGGRADTQYF	TGTGCCAGCTCAAGTCGAGCGGGAGGGCGGGCAGATACGCAGTATTTT
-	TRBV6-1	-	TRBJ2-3	CASSRSTGTPMADTQYF	TGTGCCAGCAGCAGGTCAACCGGGACGCCAATGGCAGATACGCAGTATTTT
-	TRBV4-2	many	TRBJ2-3	CASMDQSTDTQYF	TGTGCCAGCATGGACCAGAGCACAGATACGCAGTATTTT
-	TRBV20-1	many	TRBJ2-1	CSARVAGSEQFF	TGCAGTGCTAGAGTGGCGGGGAGTGAGCAGTTCTTC
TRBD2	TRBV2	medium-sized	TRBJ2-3	CASPAASGSASTDTQYF	TGTGCCAGCCCGGCGGCTAGCGGGAGTGCTAGCACAGATACGCAGTATTTT
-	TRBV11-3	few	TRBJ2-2	CASSVGPGELFF	TGTGCCAGCAGCGTAGGACCCGGGGAGCTGTTTTTT
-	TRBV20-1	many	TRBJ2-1	CSARGPGAFYNEQFF	TGCAGTGCTAGAGGTCCGGGAGCGTTCTACAATGAGCAGTTCTTC
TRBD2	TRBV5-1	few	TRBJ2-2	CASSQILAGASVTGELFF	TGCGCCAGCAGCCAGATTCTAGCGGGAGCGTCGGTCACCGGGGAGCTGTTTTTT
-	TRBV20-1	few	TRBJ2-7	CSALYRASYEQYF	TGCAGTGCACTGTACAGGGCGTCCTACGAGCAGTACTTC
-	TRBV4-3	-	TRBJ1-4	CASSQRPTATNEKLFF	TGCGCCAGCAGCCAAAGACCGACAGCAACTAATGAAAAACTGTTTTTT
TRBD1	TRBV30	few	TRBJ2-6	CAWTGGGLTGANVLTF	TGTGCCTGGACAGGGGGCGGATTAACTGGGGCCAACGTCCTGACTTTC
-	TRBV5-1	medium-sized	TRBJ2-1	CASSFGDASYNEQFF	TGCGCCAGCAGCTTTGGGGACGCCTCCTACAATGAGCAGTTCTTC
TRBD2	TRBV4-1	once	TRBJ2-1	CASSQGSGRPNEQFF	TGCGCCAGCAGCCAAGGTAGCGGGAGGCCTAATGAGCAGTTCTTC
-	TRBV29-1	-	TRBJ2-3	CSARCSLNTDTQYF	TGCAGCGCCCGATGTTCGTTAAACACAGATACGCAGTATTTT
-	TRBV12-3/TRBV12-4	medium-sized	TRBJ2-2	CAISISATGELFF	TGTGCCATCAGCATTAGTGCCACCGGGGAGCTGTTTTTT
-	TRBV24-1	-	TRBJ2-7	CATSGLTGEQYF	TGTGCCACCAGTGGTTTGACGGGGGAGCAGTACTTC
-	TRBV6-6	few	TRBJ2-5	CASSSGGGKTQYF	TGTGCCAGCAGTTCGGGGGGCGGAAAGACCCAGTACTTC
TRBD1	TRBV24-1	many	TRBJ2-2	CATSDTGTARTGELFF	TGTGCCACCAGTGATACCGGGACAGCCCGCACCGGGGAGCTGTTTTTT
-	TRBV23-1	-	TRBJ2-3	CASSPGPPRTNFSTDTQYF	TGCGCCAGCAGTCCAGGACCTCCGCGGACCAATTTCAGCACAGATACGCAGTATTTT
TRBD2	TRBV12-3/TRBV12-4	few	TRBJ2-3	CASSFSLRRAGATDTQYF	TGTGCCAGCAGTTTTTCCCTTAGGAGAGCGGGAGCTACAGATACGCAGTATTTT
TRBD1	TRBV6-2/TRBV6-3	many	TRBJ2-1	CASLNPTGPYNEQFF	TGTGCCAGCCTCAACCCGACAGGGCCCTACAATGAGCAGTTCTTC
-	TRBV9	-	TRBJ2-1	CASSAQDNEQFF	TGTGCCAGCAGCGCGCAGGACAATGAGCAGTTCTTC
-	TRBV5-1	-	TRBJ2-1	CASSLANGVVQFF	TGCGCCAGCAGCTTGGCAAACGGGGTAGTGCAGTTCTTC
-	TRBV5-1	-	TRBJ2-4	CASSFGGRSSTGYF	TGCGCCAGCAGCTTTGGAGGGAGAAGCAGCACGGGGTACTTC
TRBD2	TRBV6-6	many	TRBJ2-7	CASTATSGAPYEQYF	TGTGCCAGCACTGCAACTAGCGGGGCCCCCTACGAGCAGTACTTC
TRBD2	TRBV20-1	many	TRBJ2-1	CSARGGTSGSSYNEQFF	TGCAGTGCTAGAGGGGGGACTAGCGGGAGCAGTTACAATGAGCAGTTCTTC
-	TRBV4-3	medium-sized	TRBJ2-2	CASSQDIARGVGELFF	TGCGCCAGCAGCCAAGATATCGCCAGGGGGGTTGGGGAGCTGTTTTTT
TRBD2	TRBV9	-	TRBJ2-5	CASSPTVGFRTSGTETQYF	TGTGCCAGCAGCCCAACTGTCGGGTTTAGGACTAGCGGGACAGAGACCCAGTACTTC
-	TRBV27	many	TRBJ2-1	CASSFEGSPSYNEQFF	TGTGCCAGCAGTTTTGAGGGAAGCCCTTCCTACAATGAGCAGTTCTTC
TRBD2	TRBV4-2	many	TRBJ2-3	CASSQEDGGATDTQYF	TGTGCCAGCAGCCAAGAGGACGGGGGGGCCACAGATACGCAGTATTTT
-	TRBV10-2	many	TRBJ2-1	CASSDRRQQFF	TGCGCCAGCAGTGATAGGAGGCAGCAGTTCTTC
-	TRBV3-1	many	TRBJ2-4	CASSQRGSGAKNIQYF	TGTGCCAGCAGCCAAAGGGGGTCTGGCGCCAAAAACATTCAGTACTTC
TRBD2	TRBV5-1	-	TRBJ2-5	CASRSASGRSETQYF	TGCGCCAGCAGATCGGCTAGCGGGAGGTCGGAGACCCAGTACTTC
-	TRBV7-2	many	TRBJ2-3	CASSLDPADTQYF	TGTGCCAGCAGCTTAGACCCCGCCGATACGCAGTATTTT
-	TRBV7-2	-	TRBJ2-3	CATTVGYTDTQYF	TGTGCCACGACGGTTGGGTACACAGATACGCAGTATTTT
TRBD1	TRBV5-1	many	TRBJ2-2	CASSLRTGMNTGELFF	TGCGCCAGCAGCTTGAGGACAGGAATGAACACCGGGGAGCTGTTTTTT
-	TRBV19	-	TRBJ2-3	CASSMVAGGDTQYF	TGTGCCAGTAGTATGGTAGCCGGAGGGGATACGCAGTATTTT
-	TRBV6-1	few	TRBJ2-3	CASSEEGGLSTDTQYF	TGTGCCAGCAGTGAAGAGGGCGGGCTTAGCACAGATACGCAGTATTTT
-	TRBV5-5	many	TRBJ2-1	CASSREFNEQFF	TGTGCCAGCAGCCGGGAGTTCAATGAGCAGTTCTTC
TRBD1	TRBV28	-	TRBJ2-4	CASSPGGVKNIQYF	TGTGCCAGCAGCCCAGGGGGAGTCAAAAACATTCAGTACTTC
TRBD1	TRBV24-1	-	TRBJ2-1	CATSTGLGKGSYNEQFF	TGTGCCACCTCGACAGGGCTCGGGAAAGGCTCCTACAATGAGCAGTTCTTC
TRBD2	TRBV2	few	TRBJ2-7	CASSFSSSGGSYEQYF	TGTGCCAGCAGTTTCTCCTCTAGCGGGGGCTCCTACGAGCAGTACTTC
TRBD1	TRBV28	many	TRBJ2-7	CASSQGDRETYEQYF	TGTGCCAGCAGCCAAGGGGACAGGGAAACCTACGAGCAGTACTTC